This T cell receptor beta chain was identified in a study of shared clonotypes between healthy human individuals. The CDR3 is 14 amino acids. Germline CDR1 and CDR2: MNHEY and SMNVEV (reference sequence). The V gene lost 6 bases and the J gene lost 0 bases, with 10 bases spanning the gap. Genomic DNA belonging to each subset was distributed in equal measure over several immunoSEQ plates. Generated by immunoSEQ multiplex PCR, the TCRdb table keeps only in-frame clones and is missing some. The table includes about 2 million clones, less than 95% detected once. CD45RO negativity and positive selection for CCR7 defined naive CD8 cells, a population that excluded terminally differentiated effector memory CD45RA+ cells. Donors were healthy HIV-negative adults without recently reported acute infections or vaccinations. Adults of Caucasian background living in Nashville, Tennessee made up all donors.

Sequencing input: naive CD8+ T cells sorted from blood. The clonotype comes from a man aged 18 to 29 in good health. V is TRBV27 and J is TRBJ2-3; D gene uncertain. CDR3 amino acids: CASSPVVSTDTQYF. The CDR3 DNA reads as TGTGCCAGCAGCCCCGTGGTGAGCACAGATACGCAGTATTTT.